Each of the 27 T cell receptor beta chains below was sequenced from the same sample in a study of blood T cell repertoires in COVID-19. The protocol was immunoSEQ multiplex PCR, while the TCRdb copy is restricted to in-frame clones and leaves out a portion. Seen here are some 290,000 clones, 90% to 95% observed once, and the top ten hold 3.9%. Source material: PBMCs or T cells enriched from blood (not recorded which). These receptors were collected from a woman in her thirties who had been exposed to COVID-19.

The CDR3 region is CSASVQSYEQYF. CDR3 in DNA: TGCAGTGCTAGTGTCCAGTCCTACGAGCAGTACTTC. This chain joins TRBV20-1 and TRBJ2-7; D not certain. The V gene's germline CDR1 is DFQATT and CDR2 SNEGSKA (reference sequence). The V gene lost 3 bases and the J gene lost 1 base, with 7 bases spanning the gap. This CDR3 has 12 amino acids.

This clone showed up just once. The chain links TRBV3-1 (or the pseudogene TRBV3-2) to TRBJ1-1; 7 bases agree with TRBD1. The CDR3 length is 14 residues. Germline V gene lookup returns CDR1 LGHDT and CDR2 YNNKEL (reference sequence). V was pared by 1 base and J by 9 bases, with 8 bases of the junction left unmatched. The CDR3 region has the DNA TGTGCCAGCAGCCAAGGGGGACAGAGATTGAAAGCTTTCTTT. Its translation is CASSQGGQRLKAFF.

This rearrangement joins TRBV6-2 or TRBV6-3 to TRBJ2-7; the match to TRBD2 covers 12 bases. The CDR3 covers 13 residues. CDR1 and CDR2 from the germline V gene are MNHEY and SVGEGT. The V segment lost 5 bases and the J segment 12 bases; nucleotides outside the gene matches: 8. The CDR3 DNA reads as TGTGCCAGCAGTGACTTCCGACTAGCGGGGGTGTACTTC. Translated, it gives CASSDFRLAGVYF.

J is TRBJ2-4 and V is TRBV19, with 7 bases aligning to TRBD1. Trimming removed 1 base from V and 0 bases from J; junction bases left unmatched: 6. The length of the CDR3 is 17 residues. CDR1 is LNHDA and CDR2 is SQIVND in the germline V gene (reference sequence). Here the CDR3 DNA reads TGTGCCAGTAGTATAGTTGACAGGGTTCTAGCCAAAAACATTCAGTACTTC. Encoded protein: CASSIVDRVLAKNIQYF.

V usage is TRBV25-1 and J usage is TRBJ2-1, with 8 bases that match TRBD1. Germline lookup yields CDR1 MGHDK and CDR2 SYGVNS. This CDR3 contains 15 residues. The V gene end was trimmed by 1 base and the J gene end by 9 bases; junction bases not matched to a gene: 8. The CDR3 region is CASSELGTGEGEQFF. The CDR3 DNA follows: TGTGCCAGCAGTGAATTAGGGACAGGAGAGGGTGAGCAGTTCTTC.

The chain recombines TRBV5-1 with TRBJ2-2; TRBD1 matches 12 bases. The germline V gene has CDR1 SGHRS and CDR2 YFSETQ. The V and J ends lost 4 bases and 2 bases, in that order; junction bases with no gene match: 9. The CDR3 is made up of 18 amino acids. For the CDR3, the DNA is TGCGCCAGCAGCCTTCCGGGACAGGGGGCGCCTAACACCGGGGAGCTGTTTTTT. Amino acids: CASSLPGQGAPNTGELFF.

The sample holds a few counts of this clone. The gene calls are TRBV6-1 and TRBJ1-1; no definite D call. V lost 3 bases and J lost 1, with 12 bases in between. Germline loops: CDR1 MNHNS, CDR2 SASEGT. This CDR3 contains 15 residues. The CDR3 region has the DNA TGTGCCAGCAGTGATATGGGGAGTGGGAACACTGAAGCTTTCTTT. The encoded protein is CASSDMGSGNTEAFF.

This sequence joins TRBV4-2 and TRBJ2-5; 8 bases fit TRBD1. Germline V lookup: CDR1 LGHNA, CDR2 YNFKEQ. The CDR3 runs 14 residues. Unmatched junction bases numbered 6, after V lost 5 bases and J lost 4 bases. The DNA of the CDR3 is TGTGCCAGCAGCTTCCAGGGGGCCCCAGAGACCCAGTACTTC. It is translated as CASSFQGAPETQYF.

The CDR3 DNA reads as TGTGCCAGCAGCGCACAGGCTTTTGGGGATTCACCCCTCCACTTT. As protein: CASSAQAFGDSPLHF. The chain has TRBV9 and TRBJ1-6, with D possibly TRBD1 on 5 matching bases. Germline V CDR1 and CDR2: SGDLS, YYNGEE. This CDR3 is 15 amino acids long. Trimming shortened V by 3 bases and J by 8 bases, and 15 bases separated the two germline ends.

The rearrangement joins TRBV7-8 to TRBJ1-5; the match to TRBD1 covers 7 bases. The V gene's germline CDR1 is SGHVS and CDR2 FQNEAQ. CDR3 length: 16 amino acids. V lost 4 bases, J lost 1 base, and 7 bases stayed unmatched. This chain's CDR3 is CASSSPAGGSNQPQHF. The DNA of the CDR3 is TGTGCCAGCAGCTCCCCGGCAGGGGGAAGCAATCAGCCCCAGCATTTT.

The chain couples TRBV28 to TRBJ1-2; a possible D gene is TRBD1 (6 bases). Trimming left V 8 bases short and J 5 bases short, with 18 bases between. The CDR3 is 14 amino acids. Per germline, CDR1 MDHEN and CDR2 SYDVKM. The chain's CDR3 is CASWGLLSGYGYTF. In DNA form, the CDR3 reads TGTGCCAGCTGGGGGCTCCTTTCAGGATATGGCTACACCTTC.

The chain couples TRBV10-3 to TRBJ1-3; D is uncertain. The CDR3 runs to 16 residues. The germline V and J ends were trimmed by 2 bases and 5 bases, with 16 bases remaining between them. Germline V gene data show CDR1 as ENHRY and CDR2 as SYGVKD. This chain's CDR3 is CAISEAAGLSRNTIYF. The CDR3 DNA reads TGTGCCATCAGTGAGGCCGCAGGCCTCTCAAGAAACACCATATATTTT.

The rearrangement joins TRBV7-2 to TRBJ2-7; possible D gene TRBD2, 6 bases. Germline CDR1 reads SGHTA; CDR2 reads FQGNSA. The CDR3 is 17 amino acids. The V and J ends lost 5 bases and 4 bases respectively, with 24 bases between them. The CDR3 sequence is CASSPGEGLFGAYEQYF. The CDR3 DNA follows: TGTGCCAGCAGCCCCGGAGAGGGACTCTTCGGGGCTTACGAGCAGTACTTC.

CDR3 in amino acids: CASSQSARPSYQPQHF. The CDR3 DNA reads TGCGCCAGCAGCCAGTCAGCTAGGCCTTCCTATCAGCCCCAGCATTTT. J is TRBJ1-5 and V is TRBV4-1; D unclear. There are 16 residues in the CDR3. Germline V gives CDR1 MGHRA, CDR2 YSYEKL. V dropped 3 bases and J dropped 5 bases, with 17 bases sitting between them.

The rearrangement uses TRBV5-1 and TRBJ2-1; 9 bases align to TRBD2. Germline CDR1 and CDR2: SGHRS and YFSETQ. V lost 3 bases and J lost 4; bases outside the gene matches: 5. CDR3 size: 15 residues. CDR3 loop: CASSSLAGSYNEQFF. In DNA, the CDR3 is TGCGCCAGCAGCTCCCTAGCGGGGAGTTACAATGAGCAGTTCTTC. Combining the CDR3 with reference TRBV5-1 and TRBJ2-1 gives the whole variable domain KAGVTQTPRYLIKTRGQQVTLSCSPISGHRSVSWYQQTPGQGLQFLFEYFSETQRNKGNFPGRFSGRQFSNSRSEMNVSTLELGDSALYLCASSSLAGSYNEQFFGPGTRLTVL.

The CDR3 sequence: CASSISGEMDNYGYTF. DNA of the CDR3: TGTGCCAGCAGCATATCCGGGGAGATGGATAACTATGGCTACACCTTC. The V gene is TRBV7-9, the J gene TRBJ1-2; D gene unclear. Looked up from germline, CDR1 is SEHNR and CDR2 is FQNEAQ (reference sequence). Deletions cut 5 bases from V and 1 base from J, with 17 bases between. This CDR3 has 16 residues.

A single count supports this clone. Just one base apart from a much larger clone, this may be a read error. V gene TRBV7-6 combines with J gene TRBJ2-5; no clear D. This CDR3 spans 11 amino acids. The germline V gene encodes CDR1 SGHVS and CDR2 FNYEAQ. The V gene lost 5 bases and the J gene lost 5 bases, with 6 bases spanning the gap. This chain's CDR3 is CASSPVETQYF. The CDR3 bases are TGTGCCAGCAGCCCCGTGGAGACCCAGTACTTC.

This clone was seen only a few times. V is TRBV5-1 and J is TRBJ2-7; D is unclear. V was cut by 2 bases and J by 2 bases, with 11 bases left in between. The CDR3 is 14 amino acids. Germline V lookup: CDR1 SGHRS, CDR2 YFSETQ. Written as DNA, the CDR3 is TGCGCCAGCAGCTTCATGGCCTCGCCCTACGAGCAGTACTTC. Translation: CASSFMASPYEQYF.

This chain connects TRBV12-5 to TRBJ1-2, with unresolved D. CDR1 and CDR2 (germline): LGHNT, FRNRAP. Between the trimmed V and J ends, which lost 1 base and 4 bases, there was a span of 22 bases. The CDR3 has 18 residues. CDR3 nucleotide sequence: TGTGCTAGTGGTTTGGAGCCGGTACTCTTCCGGGGAGCCTATGGCTACACCTTC. Amino acid sequence: CASGLEPVLFRGAYGYTF. The full variable domain, its missing parts supplied by reference TRBV12-5 and TRBJ1-2, is DARVTQTPRHKVTEMGQEVTMRCQPILGHNTVFWYRQTMMQGLELLAYFRNRAPLDDSGMPKDRFSAEMPDATLATLKIQPSEPRDSAVYFCASGLEPVLFRGAYGYTFGSGTRLTVV.

This chain joins TRBV27 and TRBJ2-1, with D possibly TRBD1 on 6 matching bases. The CDR3 has 15 amino acids. V lost 1 base and J 0 bases, leaving 7 bases between the germline ends. Germline CDR1 and CDR2: MNHEY and SMNVEV (reference sequence). The CDR3 coding sequence is TGTGCCAGCAGTTTATGGGGGCACTCCTACAATGAGCAGTTCTTC. As protein: CASSLWGHSYNEQFF.

Concerning this clone itself: Different DNA sequences within this sample yield the same CDR3. The CDR3 DNA reads TGCAGTGCTAGAGTGAGAGAGACCCAGTACTTC. Protein sequence: CSARVRETQYF. The chain links TRBV20-1 to TRBJ2-5; no reliable D call. CDR1 is DFQATT and CDR2 is SNEGSKA in the germline V gene (reference sequence). V lost 1 base to trimming and J lost 4 bases, with 4 bases between them. The CDR3 is 11 amino acids.

V usage is TRBV28 and J usage is TRBJ1-2; D is ambiguous. Trimming stripped 6 bases from V and 14 bases from J, with 16 bases between. CDR3 length equals 11 residues. Germline assignment: CDR1 MDHEN and CDR2 SYDVKM. CDR3 residues: CASSRLIGQTF. The CDR3 coding sequence is TGTGCCAGCAGCCGACTCATAGGTCAGACCTTC.

J is TRBJ1-2 and V is TRBV2, with TRBD1 matching 7 bases. Germline trimming cut 2 bases from V and 0 bases from J; bases unmatched to any gene: 3. The CDR3 loop spans 15 amino acids. Germline lookup yields CDR1 SNHLY and CDR2 FYNNEI. The CDR3 region has the DNA TGTGCCAGCAGTGAATGGGACAGAGCTAACTATGGCTACACCTTC. This gives the protein CASSEWDRANYGYTF.

The chain couples TRBV6-5 to TRBJ1-2; D gene unclear. The CDR3 length is 14 residues. The V gene's germline CDR1 is MNHEY and CDR2 SVGAGI. V was cut by 0 bases and J by 4 bases, with 9 bases left in between. The CDR3 loop is CASSYSYRSYGYTF. CDR3 DNA sequence: TGTGCCAGCAGTTACTCGTACAGAAGCTATGGCTACACCTTC.

The gene calls are TRBV3-1 (or the pseudogene TRBV3-2) and TRBJ1-1; the match to TRBD1 covers 8 bases. The CDR3 consists of 13 residues. Germline CDR1 reads LGHDT; CDR2 reads YNNKEL (reference sequence). V lost 3 bases, J lost 6 bases, and 3 bases stayed unmatched. CDR3 sequence reads: CASSHRQGPEAFF. The DNA for the CDR3 is TGTGCCAGCAGCCATCGACAGGGGCCTGAAGCTTTCTTT.

The chain links TRBV29-1 to TRBJ1-2; 7 nucleotides align to TRBD1. The CDR3 has 13 amino acids. Germline trimming cut 4 bases from V and 4 bases from J; bases unmatched to any gene: 6. Per the germline V gene, CDR1 is SQVTM and CDR2 is ANQGSEA. The CDR3 protein is CSVGIGGTYGYTF. The DNA of the CDR3 is TGCAGCGTTGGAATAGGGGGCACCTATGGCTACACCTTC.

V gene TRBV27 combines with J gene TRBJ1-5, with 11 bases identical to TRBD1. Looked up from germline, CDR1 is MNHEY and CDR2 is SMNVEV (reference sequence). The V segment lost 10 bases and the J segment 5 bases; nucleotides outside the gene matches: 10. This CDR3 has 15 residues. In DNA form, the CDR3 reads TGTGCCACCCGGGACAGGGGGTATCCCCATCAGCCCCAGCATTTT. It specifies CATRDRGYPHQPQHF.